One and the same sample provided the 24 T cell receptor beta chains below, sequenced in a study of blood T cell repertoires in COVID-19. Some clones are missing from TCRdb's copy, which holds only in-frame ones; the method was immunoSEQ multiplex PCR. In the table there are over 200,000 clones, just over 85% of which are singletons. Material for sequencing was peripheral blood. The receptor source for this set is a man aged 25-40 years who had recovered from COVID-19.

V and J are TRBV7-7 and TRBJ2-1; 15 nucleotides align to TRBD2. J was trimmed by 15 bases and V by 7 bases; bases with no gene match: 19. The CDR3 extends over 17 amino acids. The germline V gene has CDR1 SSHAT and CDR2 FNYEAQ (reference sequence). DNA of the CDR3: TGTGCCAGCAAAGGACAGGCCCTCGGGACTAGCGGGGGGAACGCGTTCTTC. This translates into CASKGQALGTSGGNAFF.

This clone was found a few times. The chain couples TRBV11-2 to TRBJ2-1; TRBD1 agrees at 11 bases. The CDR3 contains 17 residues. V lost 7 bases to trimming and J lost 3 bases; unmatched junction nucleotides: 11. The germline CDR1 and CDR2 sequences are SGHAT and FQNNGV. The CDR3 DNA reads TGTGCCAGCACCGGACAGGGGGCCGTGGGGGTCTACAATGAGCAGTTCTTC. It codes for CASTGQGAVGVYNEQFF. The entire variable domain, with the rest obtained from reference TRBV11-2 and TRBJ2-1, is as follows: EAGVAQSPRYKIIEKRQSVAFWCNPISGHATLYWYQQILGQGPKLLIQFQNNGVVDDSQLPKDRFSAERLKGVDSTLKIQPAKLEDSAVYLCASTGQGAVGVYNEQFFGPGTRLTVL.

The V call is TRBV24-1, the J call TRBJ2-1, with TRBD2 as a possible D gene (5 bases). Trimming removed 4 bases at V and 4 bases at J, with 16 bases between. This CDR3 comprises 16 residues. Germline V lookup: CDR1 KGHDR, CDR2 SFDVKD. The DNA for the CDR3 is TGTGCCACCAGTGAGGGAGCTCCTAGCCCTTACAATGAGCAGTTCTTC. It encodes CATSEGAPSPYNEQFF.

A single count supports this clone. V gene TRBV10-1 combines with J gene TRBJ2-2, with 8 positions matching TRBD2. The CDR3 has 15 residues. Germline assignment: CDR1 WNHNN and CDR2 SYGVQD (reference sequence). Losses at the gene ends were 10 bases for V and 5 bases for J; bases not matched to a gene: 12. The CDR3 region is CATHPGGSRTGELFF. CDR3 DNA: TGCGCCACCCACCCGGGGGGGAGCAGAACCGGGGAGCTGTTTTTT.

The chain couples TRBV4-3 to TRBJ2-2; D call uncertain. V lost 0 bases and J lost 3, with 11 bases in between. CDR3 length: 16 residues. Germline V lookup: CDR1 LGHNA, CDR2 YSLEER. CDR3 in DNA: TGCGCCAGCAGCCAAGATCGCAGGCCCCACACCGGGGAGCTGTTTTTT. Translated, it gives CASSQDRRPHTGELFF.

V and J are TRBV27 and TRBJ2-7; TRBD1 is a possible D gene (6 bases). There are 14 residues in the CDR3. Germline loops: CDR1 MNHEY, CDR2 SMNVEV (reference sequence). Trimming removed 3 bases from V and 5 bases from J, with 14 bases in between. CDR3 nucleotides: TGTGCCAGCAGTTTTGGAACAGGGCGGCACGAGCAGTACTTC. Amino acid sequence: CASSFGTGRHEQYF.

The chain joins TRBV13 to TRBJ2-2, with D perhaps TRBD1 (6 bases). The CDR3 loop spans 17 amino acids. CDR1 is PRHDT and CDR2 is FYEKMQ in the germline V gene (reference sequence). V was trimmed by 5 bases and J by 0 bases, leaving 16 bases between them. CDR3 nucleotides: TGTGCCAGCAGCCTCTCTCCAGGGGCTTCGAACACCGGGGAGCTGTTTTTT. This encodes CASSLSPGASNTGELFF.

V is TRBV10-1 and J is TRBJ2-3, with D tentatively TRBD2 (7 bases). Trimming left V 2 bases short and J 2 bases short, with 14 bases between. The CDR3 loop spans 16 amino acids. Germline lookup yields CDR1 WNHNN and CDR2 SYGVQD (reference sequence). CDR3 region: CASSEKGGGPTDTQYF. The CDR3 DNA sequence: TGCGCCAGCAGTGAGAAAGGCGGGGGCCCCACAGATACGCAGTATTTT.

V usage is TRBV4-2 and J usage is TRBJ2-3; tentatively, D is TRBD2 (6 bases). Germline CDR1 and CDR2: LGHNA and YNFKEQ. Trimming took off 0 bases at V and 2 bases at J, with 15 bases between the two ends. The CDR3 is 17 residues long. CDR3 region: CASSQDGGGLDTDTQYF. CDR3 sequence (DNA): TGTGCCAGCAGCCAAGATGGTGGGGGGTTAGACACAGATACGCAGTATTTT.

The gene calls are TRBV11-3 and TRBJ2-1; the match to TRBD1 covers 8 bases. The germline V gene encodes CDR1 SGHNT and CDR2 YENEEA. This CDR3 has 15 amino acids. V shed 5 bases and J 6 bases; nucleotides not matched to a gene: 9. The CDR3 is CASSIGQGWGNEQFF. The CDR3 region has the DNA TGTGCCAGCAGCATTGGACAGGGCTGGGGCAATGAGCAGTTCTTC.

The rearrangement uses TRBV10-2 and TRBJ2-3; 8 nucleotides agree with TRBD2. The CDR3 is 14 residues long. Germline V lookup: CDR1 WSHSY, CDR2 SAAADI. J lost 0 bases, V lost 4 bases, and 0 bases had no gene match. CDR3 DNA: TGCGCCAGCAGTGTAGCGGGGAGCACAGATACGCAGTATTTT. This codes for CASSVAGSTDTQYF.

The gene calls are TRBV28 and TRBJ1-5, with D possibly matching TRBD1 (5 bases). Per germline, CDR1 MDHEN and CDR2 SYDVKM. This CDR3 comprises 15 residues. Trimming removed 6 bases from V and 0 bases from J, with 12 bases in between. The CDR3 region has the DNA TGTGCCAGCAGGGTCGAGACAGTTAGCAATCAGCCCCAGCATTTT. This gives the protein CASRVETVSNQPQHF.

This clone has only a few counts. V gene TRBV4-3 combines with J gene TRBJ1-5; 9 nucleotides line up with TRBD1. Germline V gives CDR1 LGHNA, CDR2 YSLEER. There are 15 residues in the CDR3. With 3 bases clipped from V and 4 bases from J, the junction kept 4 bases outside the gene matches. The CDR3 region has the DNA TGCGCCAGCAGCCATTCGACAGGGGGGAATCAGCCCCAGCATTTT. Encoded protein: CASSHSTGGNQPQHF.

The gene calls are TRBV10-3 and TRBJ2-7; no clear D. Germline CDR1 ENHRY, CDR2 SYGVKD. V shed 0 bases and J shed 6 bases, with 12 bases lying between them. The CDR3 has 14 amino acids. For the CDR3, the DNA is TGTGCCATCAGTGAGTCGAGAGGTCGGAGCGAGCAGTACTTC. Translation gives CAISESRGRSEQYF.

This clone was detected once. This chain connects TRBV19 to TRBJ1-1; D may be TRBD1 (6 bases). CDR1 is LNHDA, CDR2 SQIVND, per germline (reference sequence). V lost 3 bases and J lost 5, with 10 bases in between. The CDR3 covers 13 residues. CDR3 residues: CASSIPGETEAFF. The CDR3 DNA sequence: TGTGCCAGTAGTATCCCAGGGGAGACTGAAGCTTTCTTT. The complete variable domain, with remaining parts taken from reference TRBV19 and TRBJ1-1, reads DGGITQSPKYLFRKEGQNVTLSCEQNLNHDAMYWYRQDPGQGLRLIYYSQIVNDFQKGDIAEGYSVSREKKESFPLTVTSAQKNPTAFYLCASSIPGETEAFFGQGTRLTVV.

This chain uses TRBV11-2 with TRBJ2-3; TRBD2 aligns across 13 bases. The germline CDR1 and CDR2 sequences are SGHAT and FQNNGV. There are 16 residues in the CDR3. The V and J ends lost 2 bases and 7 bases, in that order; junction bases with no gene match: 6. CDR3 sequence reads: CASSLQLAGGQYTQYF. CDR3 DNA sequence: TGTGCCAGCAGCTTACAACTAGCGGGGGGGCAATATACGCAGTATTTT.

In this sample, this clone turned up a few times. The V gene is TRBV10-1, the J gene TRBJ2-1, with D perhaps TRBD2 (8 bases). Germline V gene lookup returns CDR1 WNHNN and CDR2 SYGVQD (reference sequence). This CDR3 spans 15 amino acids. Trimming removed 8 bases at V and 6 bases at J, with 20 bases between. The CDR3: CASPPPGGDSNEQFF. CDR3 coding DNA: TGCGCCAGCCCTCCCCCCGGGGGGGACAGCAATGAGCAGTTCTTC.

The count of this clone is one. The chain carries TRBV6-6 and TRBJ2-1; 11 nucleotides line up with TRBD1. The trim removed 5 bases at V and 5 bases at J, leaving 8 bases unmatched. Germline V gene lookup returns CDR1 MNHNY and CDR2 SVGAGI (reference sequence). This CDR3 is 16 amino acids long. For the CDR3, the DNA is TGTGCCAGCAGTCCCGGACAGGGGGCGGTACACAATGAGCAGTTCTTC. As protein: CASSPGQGAVHNEQFF.

This chain joins TRBV6-6 and TRBJ2-4; the D gene is possibly TRBD2 (5 bases). Germline V gene sequence: CDR1 MNHNY, CDR2 SVGAGI (reference sequence). The CDR3 is made up of 14 amino acids. Trimming shortened V by 6 bases and J by 8 bases, and 17 bases separated the two germline ends. The CDR3 bases are TGTGCCAGCAGCGACGGACTGGGTCGTGACATTCAGTACTTC. Amino acids: CASSDGLGRDIQYF.

V usage is TRBV27 and J usage is TRBJ1-2, with D unresolved. Trimming left V 1 base short and J 0 bases short, with 9 bases between. The CDR3 consists of 15 residues. In germline, CDR1 is MNHEY, CDR2 SMNVEV (reference sequence). In DNA form, the CDR3 reads TGTGCCAGCAGTTTATTGGCAGGTTCTAACTATGGCTACACCTTC. Translation gives CASSLLAGSNYGYTF.

This clone was detected only a few times. This rearrangement joins TRBV7-9 to TRBJ1-2; TRBD1 matches 7 bases. V shed 4 bases, J shed 4 bases, and the junction held 12 bases outside the gene matches. There are 16 residues in the CDR3. Germline V gives CDR1 SEHNR, CDR2 FQNEAQ (reference sequence). The CDR3 loop reads CASSSHRGGRFYGYTF. In DNA, the CDR3 is TGTGCCAGCAGCTCCCACAGGGGTGGAAGGTTCTATGGCTACACCTTC.

The sample holds one count of this clone. V gene TRBV27 combines with J gene TRBJ2-7; D is undetermined. V was shortened by 3 bases and J by 3 bases, with 9 bases between the two germline ends. The CDR3 runs to 13 residues. The germline V gene has CDR1 MNHEY and CDR2 SMNVEV (reference sequence). The DNA of the CDR3 is TGTGCCAGCAGTTTGATTGGTAGCTACGAGCAGTACTTC. It codes for CASSLIGSYEQYF.

The chain couples TRBV3-1 (or the pseudogene TRBV3-2) to TRBJ2-3; the D is unclear. Germline values: CDR1 LGHDT, CDR2 YNNKEL (reference sequence). The ends were cut back, 2 bases at V and 0 bases at J, with 12 bases in the middle. This CDR3 has 16 residues. The CDR3 coding sequence is TGTGCCAGCAGCCAAAGACAATCTTATAGCACAGATACGCAGTATTTT. Its protein product is CASSQRQSYSTDTQYF.

CDR3 nucleotides: TGTGCCAGCAGCTTAGGGGCTACCACAGATACGCAGTATTTT. As protein: CASSLGATTDTQYF. This chain links TRBV7-9 with TRBJ2-3; D gene ambiguous. Germline CDR1 and CDR2: SEHNR and FQNEAQ (reference sequence). With 1 base removed from V and 2 bases from J, the gap between germline ends came to 7 bases. CDR3 length: 14 residues.